Following are 27 T cell receptor beta chains from one sample sequenced in a study of long-term antiretroviral therapy in people with HIV. The libraries were made with immunoSEQ v3.0 at survey level. Some clones are missing from TCRdb's copy, which holds only in-frame ones; the method was immunoSEQ multiplex PCR. The data show about 17,000 clones, around 84% seen once. The sequenced sample was unsorted PBMCs, obtained 0.3 years after starting antiretroviral therapy. The receptors stem from a woman in her 50s with HIV.

J is TRBJ1-1 and V is TRBV6-5; D perhaps matches TRBD1 (6 bases). The CDR3 spans 13 residues. Germline lookup yields CDR1 MNHEY and CDR2 SVGAGI. Trimming took off 7 bases at V and 11 bases at J, with 20 bases between the two ends. The chain's CDR3 is CASMEVGGAGAFF. The CDR3 nucleotides are TGTGCCAGCATGGAGGTGGGGGGCGCGGGCGCTTTCTTT.

This clone was recorded once. This sequence joins TRBV19 and TRBJ2-1, with 12 bases that match TRBD2. This CDR3 spans 15 amino acids. With 5 bases clipped from V and 7 bases from J, the junction kept 6 bases outside the gene matches. Germline CDR1 LNHDA, CDR2 SQIVND (reference sequence). In nucleotides, the CDR3 is TGTGCCAGTAGTCCGACTAGCGGGGGCGGAAATGAGCAGTTCTTC. Protein: CASSPTSGGGNEQFF.

This chain uses TRBV29-1 with TRBJ1-1; D is undetermined. Per the germline V gene, CDR1 is SQVTM and CDR2 is ANQGSEA. The V gene lost 5 bases and the J gene lost 3 bases, with 10 bases spanning the gap. This CDR3 is built from 12 residues. The CDR3 here is CSVRIQDTEAFF. CDR3 DNA: TGCAGCGTTCGGATTCAGGACACTGAAGCTTTCTTT.

This chain links TRBV6-1 with TRBJ2-7; D call uncertain. Germline lookup yields CDR1 MNHNS and CDR2 SASEGT. The CDR3 length is 15 residues. Trimming removed 0 bases at V and 1 base at J, with 10 bases between. CDR3 sequence reads: CASSEALKASYEQYV. Written as DNA, the CDR3 is TGTGCCAGCAGTGAAGCACTAAAAGCATCCTACGAGCAGTACGTC.

This clone was observed once. The chain employs TRBV7-3 and TRBJ2-3; D not certain. CDR3 length equals 16 residues. V was trimmed by 0 bases and J by 2 bases, leaving 12 bases between them. Germline CDR1 is SGHTA and CDR2 is FQGTGA. DNA of the CDR3: TGTGCCAGCAGCTTAACTGACGCCTTGGACACAGATACGCAGTATTTT. Amino acids: CASSLTDALDTDTQYF.

The V call is TRBV2, the J call TRBJ1-6; D possibly corresponds to TRBD1 (5 bases). The CDR3 loop spans 14 amino acids. Germline CDR1 and CDR2: SNHLY and FYNNEI. Between the trimmed V and J ends, which lost 2 bases and 7 bases, there was a span of 9 bases. Here the CDR3 DNA reads TGTGCCAGCAGTGAATCGGCAGGGAATTCACCCCTCCACTTT. This translates into CASSESAGNSPLHF.

The V call is TRBV6-6, the J call TRBJ1-1; 8 bases agree with TRBD1. The CDR3 runs 14 residues. Germline-derived CDR1 and CDR2 are MNHNY and SVGAGI (reference sequence). Trimming cost V 2 bases and J 6 bases; bases outside gene matches: 5. CDR3 sequence: CASSYPGQGPEAFF. CDR3 nucleotides: TGTGCCAGCAGTTACCCCGGACAGGGCCCTGAAGCTTTCTTT.

V is TRBV7-9 and J is TRBJ1-4; 7 bases align to TRBD1. The CDR3 extends over 15 amino acids. With 4 bases clipped from V and 5 bases from J, the junction kept 7 bases outside the gene matches. Germline CDR1 SEHNR, CDR2 FQNEAQ (reference sequence). CDR3 amino acids: CASSWTGTVNEKLFF. CDR3 in DNA: TGTGCCAGCAGCTGGACCGGGACAGTGAATGAAAAACTGTTTTTT.

This clone showed up just once. The chain links TRBV29-1 to TRBJ2-3; TRBD1 agrees at 9 bases. The CDR3 covers 14 residues. V lost 2 bases to trimming and J lost 4 bases; unmatched junction nucleotides: 4. Germline V gene sequence: CDR1 SQVTM, CDR2 ANQGSEA. CDR3 loop: CSVEMGQGADTQYF. CDR3 coding DNA: TGCAGCGTTGAAATGGGACAGGGCGCAGATACGCAGTATTTT.

This clone was seen a handful of times. The gene calls are TRBV7-2 and TRBJ1-2; 10 positions agree with TRBD1. Germline-derived CDR1 and CDR2 are SGHTA and FQGNSA. The V and J ends lost 5 bases and 2 bases, in that order; junction bases with no gene match: 5. This CDR3 contains 15 residues. The CDR3 DNA reads TGTGCCAGCAGCCGACAGGGGGCTCCCAACTATGGCTACACCTTC. Translating it yields CASSRQGAPNYGYTF.

This chain connects TRBV2 to TRBJ2-2; D gene uncertain. Germline lookup yields CDR1 SNHLY and CDR2 FYNNEI. CDR3 size: 15 residues. The ends were cut back, 2 bases at V and 4 bases at J, with 11 bases in the middle. The CDR3 loop is CASSESRKITGELFF. Here the CDR3 DNA reads TGTGCCAGCAGTGAATCCCGTAAGATCACCGGGGAGCTGTTTTTT.

The genes are TRBV10-2 and TRBJ2-7, with 8 nucleotides matching TRBD1. V lost 8 bases, J lost 5 bases, and 2 bases stayed unmatched. Per the germline V gene, CDR1 is WSHSY and CDR2 is SAAADI. This CDR3 region has 11 residues. The CDR3: CASSTGDEQYV. In nucleotides, the CDR3 is TGCGCCAGCTCGACAGGGGACGAGCAGTACGTC.

V usage is TRBV6-5 and J usage is TRBJ2-2; D not resolved. The CDR3 totals 12 residues. V gave up 8 bases and J gave up 5 bases, with 9 bases separating them. The V gene's germline CDR1 is MNHEY and CDR2 SVGAGI. The CDR3 sequence is CASAGLTGELFF. The CDR3 DNA is TGTGCCAGCGCTGGCCTGACCGGGGAGCTGTTTTTT.

The chain carries TRBV5-1 and TRBJ1-1, with 9 positions matching TRBD1. Germline values: CDR1 SGHRS, CDR2 YFSETQ. J lost 5 bases, V lost 0 bases, and 2 bases had no gene match. The CDR3 extends over 14 amino acids. This chain's CDR3 is CASSLGDRVTEAFF. As DNA, the CDR3 is TGCGCCAGCAGCTTGGGGGACAGGGTTACTGAAGCTTTCTTT.

This chain links TRBV7-6 with TRBJ1-5, with D unclear. Trimming took off 2 bases at V and 5 bases at J, with 7 bases between the two ends. The germline CDR1 and CDR2 sequences are SGHVS and FNYEAQ. The CDR3 is 13 residues long. The CDR3 DNA follows: TGTGCCAGCAGCTTATCCCGGGATCAGCCCCAGCATTTT. This sequence encodes CASSLSRDQPQHF.

The chain recombines TRBV19 with TRBJ2-7; the match to TRBD1 covers 7 bases. This CDR3 comprises 13 residues. Germline trimming cut 4 bases from V and 2 bases from J; bases unmatched to any gene: 2. Germline assignment: CDR1 LNHDA and CDR2 SQIVND (reference sequence). CDR3 nucleotide sequence: TGTGCCAGTAGTAAAGGGACAGCCTACGAGCAGTACTTC. Its protein product is CASSKGTAYEQYF.

The chain links TRBV2 to TRBJ1-3, with D hard to call. V gave up 6 bases and J gave up 8 bases, with 8 bases separating them. CDR1 is SNHLY and CDR2 is FYNNEI in the germline V gene. CDR3 length: 11 residues. CDR3: CASSQGDTIYF. The CDR3 DNA sequence: TGTGCCAGCAGCCAAGGCGACACCATATATTTT.

The chain has TRBV5-1 and TRBJ1-1; D possibly corresponds to TRBD1 (6 bases). The CDR3 is made up of 15 amino acids. Deletions cut 0 bases from V and 5 bases from J, with 14 bases between. CDR1 SGHRS and CDR2 YFSETQ come from the germline V gene. The CDR3 loop is CASSLGQGMQTEAFF. CDR3 DNA sequence: TGCGCCAGCAGCTTGGGGCAGGGGATGCAGACTGAAGCTTTCTTT.

The chain recombines TRBV27 with TRBJ1-1, with 7 bases matching TRBD1. The J segment lost 5 bases and the V segment lost 1 base, leaving 10 bases of the junction unmatched. This CDR3 region has 16 residues. Germline lookup yields CDR1 MNHEY and CDR2 SMNVEV (reference sequence). In DNA form, the CDR3 reads TGTGCCAGCAGTTTATACCCCGACAGGGAGGGAACTGAAGCTTTCTTT. It encodes CASSLYPDREGTEAFF.

The chain recombines TRBV4-1 with TRBJ2-3; weak D call: TRBD2 (5 bases). This CDR3 is built from 12 residues. Between the trimmed V and J ends, which lost 5 bases and 6 bases, there was a span of 9 bases. The germline CDR1 and CDR2 sequences are MGHRA and YSYEKL. CDR3 residues: CASSDYGDTQYF. The DNA of the CDR3 is TGCGCCAGCAGCGACTATGGGGATACGCAGTATTTT.

The table lists this clone with a few counts. The J gene is TRBJ1-2, the V gene TRBV5-6; no reliable D call. Trimming took 3 bases from V and 5 from J, leaving 8 bases between them. Germline-derived CDR1 and CDR2 are SGHDT and YYEEEE. The CDR3 has 12 residues. In DNA form, the CDR3 reads TGTGCCAGCAGCTCCACAAGATATGGCTACACCTTC. Translating it yields CASSSTRYGYTF.

V and J are TRBV19 and TRBJ2-2; TRBD1 aligns across 9 bases. CDR1 and CDR2 from the germline V gene are LNHDA and SQIVND (reference sequence). The J segment lost 6 bases and the V segment lost 7 bases, leaving 24 bases of the junction unmatched. There are 20 residues in the CDR3. CDR3 protein: CASTQSPVVTGGEIAGELFF. CDR3 bases: TGTGCCAGTACACAATCGCCGGTCGTGACAGGGGGTGAGATAGCCGGGGAGCTGTTTTTT.

J is TRBJ2-7 and V is TRBV7-2; 9 nucleotides agree with TRBD2. In germline, CDR1 is SGHTA, CDR2 FQGNSA. The length of the CDR3 is 19 residues. Trimming removed 4 bases from V and 2 bases from J; junction bases left unmatched: 18. CDR3 amino acids: CASSSAEASGAYLTYEQYF. The CDR3 DNA follows: TGTGCCAGCAGCTCCGCTGAGGCTAGCGGGGCTTATCTGACCTACGAGCAGTACTTC.

The V call is TRBV7-9, the J call TRBJ1-2; D gene uncertain. The germline V and J ends were trimmed by 3 bases and 0 bases, with 11 bases remaining between them. The germline V gene encodes CDR1 SEHNR and CDR2 FQNEAQ (reference sequence). This CDR3 has 15 amino acids. CDR3 nucleotides: TGTGCCAGCAGCTTTATCCGGCCTCCTAACTATGGCTACACCTTC. Translation gives CASSFIRPPNYGYTF.

V and J are TRBV7-9 and TRBJ2-4; TRBD2 agrees at 10 bases. This CDR3 is built from 17 residues. Germline V gene sequence: CDR1 SEHNR, CDR2 FQNEAQ (reference sequence). V was clipped by 6 bases and J by 0 bases; unmatched bases: 8. The chain's CDR3 is CASSRPSGGGAKNIQYF. DNA of the CDR3: TGTGCCAGCAGTCGGCCTAGCGGGGGCGGAGCCAAAAACATTCAGTACTTC.

The V and J genes are TRBV4-1 and TRBJ2-4, with 10 bases lining up with TRBD1. The CDR3 covers 16 residues. From germline, CDR1 is MGHRA and CDR2 YSYEKL. The ends lost 3 bases at V and 6 bases at J; junction bases unmatched: 8. The chain's CDR3 is CASSQNPTGGGNIQYF. DNA for the CDR3: TGCGCCAGCAGCCAGAACCCGACAGGGGGCGGAAACATTCAGTACTTC.

The chain links TRBV7-8 to TRBJ1-4; D gene ambiguous. Trimming removed 1 base from V and 0 bases from J, with 9 bases in between. CDR1 is SGHVS and CDR2 is FQNEAQ in the germline V gene. The CDR3 runs to 16 residues. CDR3 coding DNA: TGTGCCAGCAGCTTAGAGCTGTCGGCAACTAATGAAAAACTGTTTTTT. Translation: CASSLELSATNEKLFF. Supplemented by reference TRBV7-8 and TRBJ1-4, the full variable domain reads GAGVSQSPRYKVAKRGQDVALRCDPISGHVSLFWYQQALGQGPEFLTYFQNEAQLDKSGLPSDRFFAERPEGSVSTLKIQRTQQEDSAVYLCASSLELSATNEKLFFGSGTQLSVL.